This TCR beta chain was sequenced in a study of cytotoxic CD8 clonotypes in ibrutinib-treated CLL. The CDR3 consists of 15 residues. V dropped 1 base and J dropped 2 bases, with 11 bases sitting between them. Germline V CDR1 and CDR2: KGHSH, LQKENI. The data were produced by immunoSEQ multiplex PCR, yet TCRdb's version contains in-frame clones alone and is incomplete. The sample shows just over 200,000 clones, 75% to 85% of them seen only once. V usage is TRBV18 and J usage is TRBJ1-1; no clear D gene. The source was PBMCs, collected after 12 months of ibrutinib treatment. This receptor was identified in a human donor with chronic lymphocytic leukemia. The DNA for the CDR3 is TGTGCCAGCTCACCACTCCCCAGTTATAACACTGAAGCTTTCTTT. Encoded protein: CASSPLPSYNTEAFF.